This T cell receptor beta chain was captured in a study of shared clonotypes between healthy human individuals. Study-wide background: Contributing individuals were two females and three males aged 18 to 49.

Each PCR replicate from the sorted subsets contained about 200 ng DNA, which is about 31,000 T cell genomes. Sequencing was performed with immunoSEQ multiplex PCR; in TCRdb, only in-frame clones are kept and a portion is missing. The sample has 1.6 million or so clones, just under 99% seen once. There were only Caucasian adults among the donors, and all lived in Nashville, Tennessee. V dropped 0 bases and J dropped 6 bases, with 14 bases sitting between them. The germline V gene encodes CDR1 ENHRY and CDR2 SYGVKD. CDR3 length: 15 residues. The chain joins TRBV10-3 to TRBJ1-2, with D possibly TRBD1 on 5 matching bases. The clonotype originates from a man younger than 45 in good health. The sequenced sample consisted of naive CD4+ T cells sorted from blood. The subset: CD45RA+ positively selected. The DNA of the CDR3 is TGTGCCATCAGTGAGTCGACTATTCAGACAGATGGCTACACCTTC. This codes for CAISESTIQTDGYTF.